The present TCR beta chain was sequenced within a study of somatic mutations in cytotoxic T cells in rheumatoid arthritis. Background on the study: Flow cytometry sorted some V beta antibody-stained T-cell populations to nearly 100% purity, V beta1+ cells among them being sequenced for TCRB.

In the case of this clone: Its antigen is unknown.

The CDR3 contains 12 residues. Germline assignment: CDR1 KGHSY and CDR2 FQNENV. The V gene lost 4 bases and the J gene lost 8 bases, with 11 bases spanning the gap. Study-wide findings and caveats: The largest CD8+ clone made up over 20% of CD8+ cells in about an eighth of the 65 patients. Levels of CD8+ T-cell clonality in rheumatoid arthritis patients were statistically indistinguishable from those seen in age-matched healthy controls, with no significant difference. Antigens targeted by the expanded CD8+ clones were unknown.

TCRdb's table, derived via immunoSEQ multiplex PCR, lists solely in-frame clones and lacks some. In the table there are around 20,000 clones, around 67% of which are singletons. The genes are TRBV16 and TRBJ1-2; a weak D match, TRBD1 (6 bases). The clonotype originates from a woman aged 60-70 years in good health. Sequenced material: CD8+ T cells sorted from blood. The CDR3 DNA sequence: TGTGCCAGCAGCCTCAGGGGAAACGGCTACACCTTC. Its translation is CASSLRGNGYTF.